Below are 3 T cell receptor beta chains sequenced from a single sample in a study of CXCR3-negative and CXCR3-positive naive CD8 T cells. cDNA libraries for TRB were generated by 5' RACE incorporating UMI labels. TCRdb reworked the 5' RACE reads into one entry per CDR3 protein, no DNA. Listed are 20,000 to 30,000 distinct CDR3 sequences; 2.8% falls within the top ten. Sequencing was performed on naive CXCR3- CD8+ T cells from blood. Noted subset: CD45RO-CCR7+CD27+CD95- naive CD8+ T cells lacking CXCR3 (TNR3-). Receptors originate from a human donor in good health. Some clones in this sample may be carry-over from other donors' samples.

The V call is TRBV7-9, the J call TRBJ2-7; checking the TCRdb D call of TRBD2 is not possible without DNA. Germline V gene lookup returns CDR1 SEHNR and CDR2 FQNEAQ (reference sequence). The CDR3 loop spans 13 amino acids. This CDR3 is CASSSRAGHEQYF.

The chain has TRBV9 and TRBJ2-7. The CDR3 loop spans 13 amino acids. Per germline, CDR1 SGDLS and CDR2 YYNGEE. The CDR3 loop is CASSVYFDGEQYF.

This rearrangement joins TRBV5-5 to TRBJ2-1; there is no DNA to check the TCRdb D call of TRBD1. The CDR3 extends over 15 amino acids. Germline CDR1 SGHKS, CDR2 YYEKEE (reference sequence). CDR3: CASSLAGDNYNEQFF.